This T cell receptor beta chain was captured by sequencing in a study of OX40 agonist ivuxolimab in advanced cancers. The study, taken as a whole, reports: It was also the case that some nonresponders had low normalized T-cell clonal expansion.

Libraries were prepared by immunoSEQ multiplex PCR; TCRdb keeps only in-frame clonotypes and omits some of them. The data hold tens of thousands of clones, with around 93% observed a single time. Excluded were patients having autoimmune disease history or systemic immunosuppression. On cycle 4 day 1 and cycle 7 day 1, as well as at baseline, blood was sampled. This clone was detected a few times. Its antigen is still unknown. Source: CD4+ or CD8+ T cells sorted from blood, taken in a trial of the OX40 agonist ivuxolimab. This clonotype was sampled from an adult with an advanced solid tumor such as melanoma, head and neck, liver or kidney cancer.

CDR3 sequence reads: CASSVDGIGETQYF. Written as DNA, the CDR3 is TGTGCCAGCAGCGTAGATGGGATCGGAGAGACCCAGTACTTC. The rearrangement uses TRBV9 and TRBJ2-5; D unclear. The CDR3 covers 14 residues. The V end was cut by 0 bases, the J end by 4 bases, with 10 bases between. Germline CDR1 reads SGDLS; CDR2 reads YYNGEE.